These T cell receptor beta chains were read from a single sample in a study of CD8 T cells in ankylosing spondylitis. TCRdb passed the 5' RACE reads through MiXCR, listing each CDR3 protein once. The sample holds 350,000 or so distinct CDR3 sequences; under 15% are singletons and the top ten take approximately 0.99%. Sequenced: blood, either unsorted or a sorted T cell fraction (not recorded which). These receptors all stem from a male donor with ankylosing spondylitis or in good health (not recorded which). CDR3s include the opening cysteine and the closing phenylalanine or tryptophan. The D gene is left open where the match is weak. A clone size is listed for some rows: how often the clone was seen (once, few, many), or a class if it is expanded.

J gene: TRBJ2-1
V gene: TRBV7-8
clone size: -
D gene: TRBD2
CDR3 DNA: TGTGCCAGCAGCTTGGCTAGCGGGAGCTCAAGTAACAATGAGCAGTTCTTC
CDR3 protein: CASSLASGSSSNNEQFF

J gene: TRBJ2-1
V gene: TRBV11-2
clone size: few
D gene: TRBD2
CDR3 DNA: TGTGCCAGCAGCTTAGCGGAGGGAGGGGAGCAGTTCTTC
CDR3 protein: CASSLAEGGEQFF

J gene: TRBJ2-1
V gene: TRBV6-2/TRBV6-3
clone size: -
D gene: TRBD2
CDR3 DNA: TGTGCCAGCAGTCCTTGGACTAGCGGGGGAAATGAGCAGTTCTTC
CDR3 protein: CASSPWTSGGNEQFF

J gene: TRBJ2-2
V gene: TRBV12-3/TRBV12-4
clone size: few
D gene: TRBD2
CDR3 DNA: TGTGCCAGCCGCTTTAGCGGGGGGGCCGGGGAGCTGTTTTTT
CDR3 protein: CASRFSGGAGELFF

J gene: TRBJ2-7
V gene: TRBV27
clone size: many
D gene: -
CDR3 DNA: TGTGCCAGCAGTTTATCGGCCAGGAGCTCCTACGAGCAGTACTTC
CDR3 protein: CASSLSARSSYEQYF

J gene: TRBJ1-2
V gene: TRBV5-1
clone size: few
D gene: TRBD1
CDR3 DNA: TGCGCCAGCAGCTTGGATACGGGACAGGGCTATGGCTACACCTTC
CDR3 protein: CASSLDTGQGYGYTF

J gene: TRBJ2-1
V gene: TRBV9
clone size: -
D gene: -
CDR3 DNA: TGTGCCAGCAATCGGGAGAATACCTATGAGCAGTTCTTC
CDR3 protein: CASNRENTYEQFF

J gene: TRBJ1-6
V gene: TRBV12-3/TRBV12-4
clone size: -
D gene: TRBD1
CDR3 DNA: TGTGCCAGCAGACCGACAGGGTATGATTCACCCCTCCACTTT
CDR3 protein: CASRPTGYDSPLHF

J gene: TRBJ2-1
V gene: TRBV20-1
clone size: many
D gene: -
CDR3 DNA: TGCAGTGTTGAGATTGGTGGGCGGGAGCAGTTCTTC
CDR3 protein: CSVEIGGREQFF

J gene: TRBJ1-1
V gene: TRBV20-1
clone size: few
D gene: TRBD1
CDR3 DNA: TGCAGTGCCACTGACAGGGGGTACGCTGAAGCTTTCTTT
CDR3 protein: CSATDRGYAEAFF

J gene: TRBJ2-2
V gene: TRBV6-5
clone size: -
D gene: -
CDR3 DNA: TGTGCCAGCAGCGTACATCAGACTAACACCGGGGAGCTGTTTTTT
CDR3 protein: CASSVHQTNTGELFF

J gene: TRBJ2-2
V gene: TRBV7-7
clone size: -
D gene: -
CDR3 DNA: TGTGCCAGCAGCGTACAGGGAACCGGGGAGCTGTTTTTT
CDR3 protein: CASSVQGTGELFF

J gene: TRBJ1-5
V gene: TRBV7-6
clone size: -
D gene: -
CDR3 DNA: TGTGCCAGCAGCTTAGCAGAGAAAGGAGTCAATCAGCCCCAGCATTTT
CDR3 protein: CASSLAEKGVNQPQHF

J gene: TRBJ1-1
V gene: TRBV12-3/TRBV12-4
clone size: many
D gene: -
CDR3 DNA: TGTGCCAGCAGTTTAAAAGGGGGGGGCGGGAACACTGAAGCTTTCTTT
CDR3 protein: CASSLKGGGGNTEAFF

J gene: TRBJ1-4
V gene: TRBV6-5
clone size: -
D gene: -
CDR3 DNA: TGTGCCAGCAGTTCCCCCAGACCGGATCGGGGATGGGGTGAAAAACTGTTTTTT
CDR3 protein: CASSSPRPDRGWGEKLFF

J gene: TRBJ1-2
V gene: TRBV30
clone size: -
D gene: -
CDR3 DNA: TGTGCCTGGAGTCCAGGGATGTTTCGATATGGCTACACCTTC
CDR3 protein: CAWSPGMFRYGYTF

J gene: TRBJ2-7
V gene: TRBV29-1
clone size: few
D gene: -
CDR3 DNA: TGCAGCGTAGGCGGGGTACCCTTGGGGGAGCAGTACTTC
CDR3 protein: CSVGGVPLGEQYF